The 26 T cell receptor beta chains listed next were all sequenced from one sample in a study of T cells after yellow fever vaccination (dated by TCRdb to between 2017 and 2020). What this sample's treatment or condition label stands for: live attenuated yellow fever vaccine strain. Receptors were amplified or captured by 5' RACE. The data were produced on an Illumina HiSeq 2500. TCRdb's own reprocessing of the public reads used fastp at Q25 and MiXCR and kept productive beta chains. Every entry covers one CDR3 protein and lists the most common genes and DNA from its rows. In all, the sample holds more than 95,000 distinct CDR3 sequences, and more than 6% of those were seen once. Of the sample, roughly 2.5% is held by the ten largest clones. The sample in question was CD4+ T cells sorted from PBMCs, obtained roughly 10 days after the first yellow fever vaccination. These receptors all come from a man aged 18 to 30 who received the YFV17D yellow fever vaccine.

This clonotype appeared many times. The rearrangement links TRBV5-5 to TRBJ1-4; D is perhaps TRBD1 (5 bases). The ends were cut back, 1 base at V and 8 bases at J, with 12 bases in the middle. The CDR3 sequence is 14 residues long. Germline assignment: CDR1 SGHKS and CDR2 YYEKEE (reference sequence). CDR3 loop: CASSLIGDGEKLFF. CDR3 sequence (DNA): TGTGCCAGCAGCTTGATAGGGGACGGGGAAAAACTGTTTTTT.

On this clonotype: A much larger clone is a single base away; this may be a read error. CDR3 sequence reads: CASSNRGSQETQYF. The DNA of the CDR3 is TGTGCCAGCAGCAACAGGGGGTCGCAAGAGACCCAGTACTTC. This chain uses TRBV7-2 with TRBJ2-5; 8 bases are shared with TRBD1. Germline V CDR1 and CDR2: SGHTA, FQGNSA. V shed 5 bases, J shed 2 bases, and the junction held 4 bases outside the gene matches. The CDR3 totals 14 residues. The whole variable domain, filled in from reference TRBV7-2 and TRBJ2-5, reads GAGVSQSPSNKVTEKGKDVELRCDPISGHTALYWYRQSLGQGLEFLIYFQGNSAPDKSGLPSDRFSAERTGGSVSTLTIQRTQQEDSAVYLCASSNRGSQETQYFGPGTRLLVL.

The sample holds many counts of this clonotype. This chain links TRBV20-1 with TRBJ2-3; D is unclear. V was clipped by 3 bases and J by 0 bases, with 13 bases between them. The germline V gene has CDR1 DFQATT and CDR2 SNEGSKA (reference sequence). The CDR3 contains 15 residues. As DNA, the CDR3 is TGCAGTGCTAGGGAACTGGAGCCTAGCACAGATACGCAGTATTTT. Translation gives CSARELEPSTDTQYF.

This clonotype was recorded many times. The genes are TRBV5-4 and TRBJ2-7; D possibly matches TRBD1 or TRBD2 (5 bases each). Trimming shortened V by 4 bases and J by 0 bases, and 11 bases separated the two germline ends. From germline, CDR1 is SGHNT and CDR2 YYREEE (reference sequence). The CDR3 runs to 14 residues. CDR3 residues: CASSSGTVSYEQYF. In DNA form, the CDR3 reads TGTGCCAGCAGCAGTGGGACGGTCTCCTACGAGCAGTACTTC.

This clonotype appeared many times. V gene TRBV20-1 combines with J gene TRBJ2-3, with D possibly TRBD1 on 6 matching bases. This CDR3 has 13 residues. Trimming pared 3 bases from V and 7 bases from J, leaving 14 bases between. The V gene's germline CDR1 is DFQATT and CDR2 SNEGSKA (reference sequence). The chain's CDR3 is CSARSLGQNTQYF. The CDR3 DNA sequence: TGCAGTGCTAGGTCACTGGGACAAAATACGCAGTATTTT.

V usage is TRBV18 and J usage is TRBJ2-5; D not resolved. Germline CDR1 is KGHSH and CDR2 is LQKENI. The CDR3 is 13 residues long. The V gene lost 3 bases and the J gene lost 5 bases, with 10 bases spanning the gap. CDR3 sequence: CASSPQAGETQYF. CDR3 nucleotide sequence: TGTGCCAGCTCACCTCAGGCTGGGGAGACCCAGTACTTC.

As concerns this clonotype: This could be a read error, since a much larger clone is one nucleotide away. The chain employs TRBV5-1 and TRBJ2-3; D might be TRBD1 (6 bases). The germline gives CDR1 SGHRS, CDR2 YFSETQ. This CDR3 has 14 amino acids. The CDR3 sequence is CANSQYGQTDTQYF. CDR3 DNA sequence: TGCGCCAACAGCCAATACGGACAGACAGATACGCAGTATTTT.

In regard to this clonotype: It may be a read error: a sequence one base away is much more abundant. The V call is TRBV6-2 or TRBV6-3, the J call TRBJ2-1; 8 nucleotides agree with TRBD1. Germline trimming cut 5 bases from V and 0 bases from J; bases unmatched to any gene: 6. Germline assignment: CDR1 MNHEY and CDR2 SVGEGT. The length of the CDR3 is 16 residues. The DNA for the CDR3 is TGTGCCAGCAGTGGGGGACAGGCCCGCTCCTACAATGAGCAGTTCTTC. Encoded protein: CASSGGQARSYNEQFF.

This clonotype was detected a few times. The chain employs TRBV6-2 or TRBV6-3 and TRBJ2-6; D not resolved. The germline CDR1 and CDR2 sequences are MNHEY and SVGEGT. V was cut by 6 bases and J by 1 base, with 22 bases left in between. The CDR3 totals 19 residues. The chain's CDR3 is CASRTPPFRLKSGANVLTF. The CDR3 coding sequence is TGTGCCAGCAGAACCCCGCCCTTCAGATTAAAGTCTGGGGCCAACGTCCTGACTTTC.

A note on this clonotype: This may be a read error, as it is one base from a much larger clone. The rearrangement uses TRBV4-1 and TRBJ2-1; possible D gene TRBD1, 5 bases. Germline-derived CDR1 and CDR2 are MGHRA and YSYEKL. The CDR3 consists of 16 residues. The CDR3 DNA reads TGCGCCAGCAGCCGTCCGACAGTGAGCTCCTACAATCAGCAGTTCTTC. Residues: CASSRPTVSSYNQQFF.

Of note for this clonotype: This may come from a read error, since a much larger clone is one base off. Here the CDR3 reads CTSSLAAGVYNEQFF. CDR3 in DNA: TGTACCAGCAGTTTAGCGGCGGGGGTCTACAATGAGCAGTTCTTC. The V gene is TRBV12-3 or TRBV12-4, the J gene TRBJ2-1, with 7 positions matching TRBD2. This CDR3 spans 15 amino acids.

This clonotype was found many times. The V and J genes are TRBV14 and TRBJ2-3; 7 nucleotides agree with TRBD2. The CDR3 is made up of 17 amino acids. With V trimmed by 0 bases and J by 2 bases, 8 bases remained unmatched. In germline, CDR1 is SGHDN, CDR2 FVKESK. Here the CDR3 reads CASSQEEPAGITDTQYF. The CDR3 nucleotides are TGTGCCAGCAGCCAAGAAGAACCAGCGGGGATCACAGATACGCAGTATTTT.

V usage is TRBV9 and J usage is TRBJ2-6; TRBD2 matches 12 bases. The junction had 7 bases not matched to a gene; V was cut back by 4 bases and J by 2 bases. The germline gives CDR1 SGDLS, CDR2 YYNGEE. This CDR3 spans 18 amino acids. In nucleotides, the CDR3 is TGTGCCAGCAGCCCCCGGGCTAGCGGGGGGGCTGGGGCCAACGTCCTGACTTTC. Protein product: CASSPRASGGAGANVLTF.

This clonotype was seen at least ten times. This chain links TRBV4-3 with TRBJ2-7; 7 bases are a match to TRBD1. The CDR3 totals 17 residues. The ends lost 0 bases at V and 0 bases at J; junction bases unmatched: 8. Germline V lookup: CDR1 LGHNA, CDR2 YSLEER. CDR3 coding DNA: TGCGCCAGCAGCCAAGATCAAGGGACAGAACTCTCCTACGAGCAGTACTTC. This translates into CASSQDQGTELSYEQYF.

The chain has TRBV30 and TRBJ1-5; tentatively, D is TRBD1 (6 bases). V was cut by 3 bases and J by 4 bases, with 13 bases left in between. CDR1 is GTSNPN and CDR2 is SVGIG in the germline V gene (reference sequence). This CDR3 region has 14 residues. CDR3 residues: CAWSGIQGNQPQHF. CDR3 in DNA: TGTGCCTGGAGCGGGATTCAGGGGAATCAGCCCCAGCATTTT.

This clonotype was counted many times. The rearrangement joins TRBV18 to TRBJ1-2; 7 bases are shared with TRBD1. CDR3 length equals 12 residues. Trimming cost V 5 bases and J 8 bases; bases outside gene matches: 5. Looked up from germline, CDR1 is KGHSH and CDR2 is LQKENI. CDR3 coding DNA: TGTGCCAGCTCAGCCGACAGGGACGGCTACACCTTC. This translates into CASSADRDGYTF. The variable domain in full, completed from reference TRBV18 and TRBJ1-2, reads NAGVMQNPRHLVRRRGQEARLRCSPMKGHSHVYWYRQLPEEGLKFMVYLQKENIIDESGMPKERFSAEFPKEGPSILRIQQVVRGDSAAYFCASSADRDGYTFGSGTRLTVV.

There are many counts of this clonotype. The chain recombines TRBV7-9 with TRBJ2-2; D is perhaps TRBD2 (5 bases). This CDR3 contains 16 residues. Germline lookup yields CDR1 SEHNR and CDR2 FQNEAQ (reference sequence). The V and J ends lost 5 bases and 3 bases respectively, with 16 bases between them. The CDR3 nucleotides read TGTGCCAGCAGCCCCAAGGGCCTGCGGGACACCGGGGAGCTGTTTTTT. This sequence encodes CASSPKGLRDTGELFF.

This clonotype was detected ten times or more. The chain recombines TRBV7-6 with TRBJ2-3; D not certain. The V gene's germline CDR1 is SGHVS and CDR2 FNYEAQ. Trimming pared 1 base from V and 2 bases from J, leaving 7 bases between. CDR3 size: 14 residues. The chain's CDR3 is CASSLVRFTDTQYF. As DNA, the CDR3 is TGTGCCAGCAGCTTAGTACGCTTCACAGATACGCAGTATTTT.

This clonotype came up many times. The chain combines TRBV12-3 or TRBV12-4 with TRBJ2-1; D might be TRBD2 (7 bases). Between the trimmed V and J ends, which lost 6 bases and 10 bases, there was a span of 19 bases. CDR3 length: 14 amino acids. This chain's CDR3 is CASRSTGGGGEQFF. The CDR3 region has the DNA TGTGCCAGCAGATCTACCGGAGGGGGGGGAGAGCAGTTCTTC.

This clonotype was observed many times. The CDR3 protein is CASSQDPNTGELFF. In DNA, the CDR3 is TGCGCCAGCAGCCAAGACCCAAACACCGGGGAGCTGTTTTTT. This rearrangement joins TRBV4-1 to TRBJ2-2; no clear D gene. The CDR3 covers 14 residues. Between the trimmed V and J ends, which lost 0 bases and 2 bases, there was a span of 4 bases. Looked up from germline, CDR1 is MGHRA and CDR2 is YSYEKL.

This clonotype was counted ten times or more. This chain links TRBV9 with TRBJ1-1; 7 bases are shared with TRBD1. CDR1 SGDLS and CDR2 YYNGEE come from the germline V gene. The length of the CDR3 is 17 residues. V trimming: 0 bases; J trimming: 5 bases; junction bases outside the gene matches: 13. CDR3 bases: TGTGCCAGCAGCGTAGGGTTCGGGGGCAGGGGACAGACTGAAGCTTTCTTT. Its protein is CASSVGFGGRGQTEAFF.

This clonotype was seen many times. The genes are TRBV19 and TRBJ2-3, with D possibly being TRBD2 (6 bases). Germline CDR1 LNHDA, CDR2 SQIVND (reference sequence). V dropped 3 bases and J dropped 1 base, with 11 bases sitting between them. This CDR3 region has 15 residues. The CDR3 reads CASSIRASGTDTQYF. The CDR3 bases are TGTGCCAGTAGTATTCGGGCTAGCGGCACAGATACGCAGTATTTT.

This clonotype was found many times. V gene TRBV12-3 or TRBV12-4 combines with J gene TRBJ2-5; 8 bases align to TRBD1. This CDR3 has 14 amino acids. V dropped 4 bases and J dropped 4; count of bases not matched to a gene: 5. The CDR3 here is CASSYRDRSETQYF. DNA for the CDR3: TGTGCCAGCAGTTACCGGGACAGGTCAGAGACCCAGTACTTC.

This clonotype has just a few counts. The V gene is TRBV19, the J gene TRBJ1-2; D unresolved. Germline V gene sequence: CDR1 LNHDA, CDR2 SQIVND (reference sequence). Trimming took 4 bases from V and 7 from J, leaving 16 bases between them. This CDR3 has 14 amino acids. The CDR3 nucleotides read TGTGCCAGTAGTACGAGGGCAGGATTGAGTGGCTACACCTTC. Protein sequence: CASSTRAGLSGYTF.

This clonotype came up many times. This chain's CDR3 is CSAVAGINYGYTF. CDR3 sequence (DNA): TGCAGTGCGGTCGCAGGGATCAACTATGGCTACACCTTC. The rearrangement joins TRBV20-1 to TRBJ1-2; tentative D call: TRBD1 (5 bases). In germline, CDR1 is DFQATT, CDR2 SNEGSKA (reference sequence). Trimming pared 6 bases from V and 2 bases from J, leaving 13 bases between. This CDR3 has 13 residues.

This clonotype appeared many times. The chain combines TRBV29-1 with TRBJ2-7; 7 bases line up with TRBD2. This CDR3 has 14 residues. CDR1 is SQVTM and CDR2 is ANQGSEA in the germline V gene. V shed 4 bases and J 6 bases; nucleotides not matched to a gene: 12. Written as DNA, the CDR3 is TGCAGCGTTGCATTTTTAGGGACTACTAGCGAGCAGTACTTC. This codes for CSVAFLGTTSEQYF.